This record looks at one T cell receptor (beta chain) sequence and its context. Repertoires were generated with immunoSEQ multiplex PCR, while TCRdb's copy carries only in-frame clones and drops some. This repertoire shows roughly 130,000 clones, more than 75% found once; its top ten account for less than 5%. These data belong to a study of blood T cell repertoires in COVID-19. Study in general: The United States, Italy and Spain were the sources of the acute and convalescent COVID-19 samples.

The Seattle patients, enrolled during active infection, were followed longitudinally. Sequencing input: peripheral blood. The receptor was isolated from a man aged 55 to 70 with COVID-19, enrolled during active disease.

CDR3 region: CASSPLAGIETQYF. The CDR3 DNA is TGTGCCAGCAGTCCGCTAGCGGGAATCGAGACCCAGTACTTC. The genes are TRBV2 and TRBJ2-5; 9 bases align to TRBD2. CDR1 and CDR2 (germline): SNHLY, FYNNEI. V lost 5 bases, J lost 5 bases, and 6 bases stayed unmatched. The CDR3 contains 14 residues.